Below, 26 T cell receptor beta chains from the same sample are listed, as sequenced in a study of blood T cells in healthy people across ages. The second PCR ran 7 to 11 cycles with a sample-barcoded 5' primer and J-beta primers. TCRdb passed the 5' RACE reads through MiXCR, listing each CDR3 protein once. Here the sample spans 1.6 million or so distinct CDR3 sequences, almost 35% being singletons. The specimen sequenced was blood. The source is a woman in her 30s in good health.

The chain employs TRBV12-3 or TRBV12-4 and TRBJ1-2; no reliable D call. This CDR3 has 11 residues. Trimming left V 3 bases short and J 7 bases short, with 6 bases between. The CDR3 DNA reads as TGTGCCAGCAGTTTTAAGTTTGGCTACACCTTC. Its protein is CASSFKFGYTF.

This clonotype showed up many times. This chain uses TRBV6-6 with TRBJ2-7; D might be TRBD2 (5 bases). Trimming left V 10 bases short and J 0 bases short, with 16 bases between. The CDR3 contains 14 residues. Germline V lookup: CDR1 MNHNY, CDR2 SVGAGI (reference sequence). CDR3 amino acids: CATGAVSGSYEQYF. In nucleotides, the CDR3 is TGTGCCACCGGAGCCGTAAGCGGCTCCTACGAGCAGTACTTC.

This clonotype was seen a few times. The V and J genes are TRBV29-1 and TRBJ1-2, with TRBD1 matching over 7 bases. This CDR3 has 16 amino acids. V lost 2 bases, J lost 4 bases, and 13 bases stayed unmatched. Germline V gene data show CDR1 as SQVTM and CDR2 as ANQGSEA. DNA of the CDR3: TGCAGCGTTGAAACCCACGGACAGGAGGGGAGCTATGGCTACACCTTC. Amino acids: CSVETHGQEGSYGYTF.

This clonotype was found a few times. The V call is TRBV20-1, the J call TRBJ2-1, with 8 bases that match TRBD2. Germline CDR1 reads DFQATT; CDR2 reads SNEGSKA (reference sequence). Germline trimming cut 0 bases from V and 9 bases from J; bases unmatched to any gene: 7. The CDR3 contains 14 residues. The CDR3 loop reads CSARDSAGVTEQFF. For the CDR3, the DNA is TGCAGTGCTAGAGATTCAGCGGGGGTCACTGAGCAGTTCTTC.

At least ten counts were recorded for this clonotype. V usage is TRBV4-1 and J usage is TRBJ1-5; 7 nucleotides agree with TRBD1. The length of the CDR3 is 13 residues. V trimming: 6 bases; J trimming: 7 bases; junction bases outside the gene matches: 6. Germline loops: CDR1 MGHRA, CDR2 YSYEKL. CDR3 nucleotides: TGCGCCAGCAGGAAGGGGGCAGGACAGCCCCAGCATTTT. It yields the protein CASRKGAGQPQHF.

This clonotype was observed a few times. This sequence joins TRBV9 and TRBJ2-3, with 14 bases identical to TRBD2. V was pared by 0 bases and J by 1 base, with 1 base of the junction left unmatched. The CDR3 length is 17 residues. CDR1 and CDR2 from the germline V gene are SGDLS and YYNGEE. The CDR3 loop is CASSVEGLAGGTDTQYF. Written as DNA, the CDR3 is TGTGCCAGCAGCGTAGAGGGACTAGCGGGGGGCACAGATACGCAGTATTTT.

Concerning this clonotype itself: Being one base from a much bigger clone, this may be a read error. The chain employs TRBV10-3 and TRBJ2-7; D might be TRBD2 (6 bases). V was cut by 11 bases and J by 7 bases, with 21 bases left in between. The CDR3 sequence is 13 residues long. Germline assignment: CDR1 ENHRY and CDR2 SYGVKD. The chain's CDR3 is CAGSRKVAGEQYF. CDR3 DNA: TGTGCCGGGAGTCGAAAGGTGGCGGGGGAGCAGTACTTC.

This clonotype was detected a few times. The CDR3 DNA reads as TGCAGTGCCCCGGACAGGGGGCCGAGGCAGCCCCAGCATTTT. Its translation: CSAPDRGPRQPQHF. J is TRBJ1-5 and V is TRBV20-1, with TRBD1 matching over 11 bases. Germline loops: CDR1 DFQATT, CDR2 SNEGSKA (reference sequence). The CDR3 is 14 residues long. With 6 bases clipped from V and 7 bases from J, the junction kept 8 bases outside the gene matches.

Details on this clonotype: Germline and junction disagree at one end, which may indicate a read error. The rearrangement links TRBV6-6 to TRBJ2-7; either TRBD1 or TRBD2 may supply D (5 bases each). The V gene's germline CDR1 is MNHNY and CDR2 SVGAGI (reference sequence). CDR3 length: 15 residues. This CDR3 reads CASSNSGTYSYEQYF. Written as DNA, the CDR3 is TGTGCCAGCAGTAACTCCGGGACCTACTCCTACGAGCAGTACTTC.

This clonotype was seen a handful of times. The rearrangement links TRBV9 to TRBJ2-1; 13 nucleotides agree with TRBD2. The ends lost 4 bases at V and 9 bases at J; junction bases unmatched: 13. The CDR3 has 17 residues. From germline, CDR1 is SGDLS and CDR2 YYNGEE. In nucleotides, the CDR3 is TGTGCCAGCAGCCCCAAGGAATTACTAGCGGGAGGGGGTGAGCAGTTCTTC. Its translation is CASSPKELLAGGGEQFF.

This clonotype occurred a few times. This chain joins TRBV29-1 and TRBJ1-2; TRBD1 matches 9 bases. The CDR3 runs to 15 residues. Germline CDR1 reads SQVTM; CDR2 reads ANQGSEA. The ends lost 0 bases at V and 5 bases at J; junction bases unmatched: 7. This CDR3 reads CSVEDGDRVYYGYTF. The CDR3 DNA follows: TGCAGCGTTGAAGACGGGGACAGGGTTTATTATGGCTACACCTTC.

This chain links TRBV4-1 with TRBJ1-1; TRBD1 is a possible D gene (5 bases). There are 13 residues in the CDR3. Germline CDR1 reads MGHRA; CDR2 reads YSYEKL. V was shortened by 5 bases and J by 5 bases, with 12 bases between the two germline ends. This CDR3 is CASSSLRGTEAFF. The CDR3 DNA is TGCGCCAGCAGCTCCCTGCGGGGGACTGAAGCTTTCTTT.

The CDR3 nucleotides are TGTGCCAGCACCCTGGGGGGACTAGCGGGAGGCGCCAATGAGCAGTTCTTC. Its protein product is CASTLGGLAGGANEQFF. The V and J genes are TRBV28 and TRBJ2-1; TRBD2 aligns across 15 bases. The germline V gene has CDR1 MDHEN and CDR2 SYDVKM. The CDR3 length is 17 residues. V lost 7 bases to trimming and J lost 6 bases; unmatched junction nucleotides: 10.

The V gene is TRBV11-2, the J gene TRBJ2-7, with D perhaps assigned TRBD1 or TRBD2 (5 bases each). Germline V gene sequence: CDR1 SGHAT, CDR2 FQNNGV. The length of the CDR3 is 16 residues. Between the trimmed V and J ends, which lost 6 bases and 2 bases, there was a span of 20 bases. The CDR3 DNA sequence: TGTGCCAGCAGGTCCGTCAGGTGGGGGATTCCCTACGAGCAGTACTTC. It encodes CASRSVRWGIPYEQYF.

J is TRBJ2-1 and V is TRBV10-1; D remains unclear. The CDR3 is made up of 11 amino acids. Germline lookup yields CDR1 WNHNN and CDR2 SYGVQD (reference sequence). V gave up 3 bases and J gave up 8 bases, with 5 bases separating them. CDR3 in DNA: TGCGCCAGCAGTGATGGCGATGAGCAGTTCTTC. Translating gives CASSDGDEQFF.

This clonotype was recorded a few times. The rearrangement uses TRBV27 and TRBJ2-5; 11 positions match TRBD1. CDR3 length: 14 amino acids. From germline, CDR1 is MNHEY and CDR2 SMNVEV (reference sequence). With V trimmed by 5 bases and J by 7 bases, 6 bases remained unmatched. The CDR3 here is CASSLGQGAGTQYF. For the CDR3, the DNA is TGTGCCAGCAGTCTAGGACAGGGGGCAGGGACCCAGTACTTC.

The rearrangement joins TRBV20-1 to TRBJ2-7, with 9 bases identical to TRBD2. The end of the DNA is better explained by TRBJ2-5, so the J call may be wrong. There are 14 residues in the CDR3. CDR1 is DFQATT, CDR2 SNEGSKA, per germline (reference sequence). In DNA, the CDR3 is TGCAGTGCTAGCGGGCGGGGGGGAGAAGAGACCCAGTACTTC. Translating gives CSASGRGGEETQYF.

This chain connects TRBV2 to TRBJ2-7, with 7 nucleotides matching TRBD2. The ends lost 9 bases at V and 5 bases at J; junction bases unmatched: 7. The CDR3 totals 12 residues. Germline CDR1 and CDR2: SNHLY and FYNNEI. The CDR3 nucleotides read TGTGCCAGTCGGCGGGAGTTCGACGAGCAGTACTTC. This codes for CASRREFDEQYF.

V gene TRBV7-8 combines with J gene TRBJ1-2; TRBD1 matches at 8 bases. Germline CDR1 and CDR2: SGHVS and FQNEAQ. CDR3 length: 17 residues. V was pared by 4 bases and J by 1 base, with 11 bases of the junction left unmatched. CDR3 sequence: CASSYTIGGQDNYGYTF. CDR3 sequence (DNA): TGTGCCAGCAGCTACACCATTGGGGGACAGGATAACTATGGCTACACCTTC.

This chain joins TRBV20-1 and TRBJ2-1, with a tentative D call TRBD1 (5 bases). This CDR3 region has 15 residues. V was cut by 2 bases and J by 3 bases, with 14 bases left in between. CDR1 DFQATT and CDR2 SNEGSKA come from the germline V gene (reference sequence). CDR3 amino acids: CSARQGLTGYNEQFF. The CDR3 nucleotides read TGCAGTGCTAGACAGGGCTTAACGGGCTACAATGAGCAGTTCTTC.

This chain links TRBV5-1 with TRBJ2-7, with 9 bases fitting TRBD2. The CDR3 runs 16 residues. Trimming cost V 4 bases and J 6 bases; bases outside gene matches: 14. The V gene's germline CDR1 is SGHRS and CDR2 YFSETQ. CDR3 coding DNA: TGCGCCAGCAGCCGGAGGCTAGCGGGGTATGACGGCGAGCAGTACTTC. Protein product: CASSRRLAGYDGEQYF. The entire variable domain, with the rest obtained from reference TRBV5-1 and TRBJ2-7, is as follows: KAGVTQTPRYLIKTRGQQVTLSCSPISGHRSVSWYQQTPGQGLQFLFEYFSETQRNKGNFPGRFSGRQFSNSRSEMNVSTLELGDSALYLCASSRRLAGYDGEQYFGPGTRLTVT.

The rearrangement links TRBV6-2 or TRBV6-3 to TRBJ2-3; tentatively, D is TRBD2 (5 bases). The germline V gene has CDR1 MNHEY and CDR2 SVGEGT. V was trimmed by 0 bases and J by 2 bases, leaving 12 bases between them. The CDR3 sequence is 16 residues long. In nucleotides, the CDR3 is TGTGCCAGCAGTTACTCGAGGGCGGCGGTCACAGATACGCAGTATTTT. It yields the protein CASSYSRAAVTDTQYF.

This clonotype was seen once. The V and J genes are TRBV21-1 and TRBJ1-5. TRBV21-1 is shown as a pseudogene. This CDR3 comprises 18 residues. The CDR3 region has the DNA TGTGCCAGCAGCAAAGCTGGCACTAATCCGTATAGCAATCAGCCCCAGCATTTT. Residues: CASSKAGTNPYSNQPQHF.

The CDR3 sequence is CASSFGTLPPYGYTF. CDR3 nucleotides: TGTGCCAGCAGCTTCGGGACTCTCCCCCCTTATGGCTACACCTTC. The V gene is TRBV28, the J gene TRBJ1-2, with D possibly matching TRBD1 (5 bases). The CDR3 contains 15 residues. The V and J ends lost 6 bases and 5 bases respectively, with 19 bases between them. Germline CDR1 reads MDHEN; CDR2 reads SYDVKM.

This clonotype was counted only a few times. The rearrangement uses TRBV7-2 and TRBJ1-2; possibly TRBD1 for D (5 bases). Germline values: CDR1 SGHTA, CDR2 FQGNSA. The CDR3 totals 15 residues. The V end was cut by 6 bases, the J end by 5 bases, with 19 bases between. CDR3 protein: CASSSGPGLLYGYTF. DNA of the CDR3: TGTGCCAGCAGTTCCGGTCCGGGACTGTTATATGGCTACACCTTC.

This clonotype came up a few times. The gene calls are TRBV15 and TRBJ2-7; TRBD2 might be the D (5 bases). Germline assignment: CDR1 LNHNV and CDR2 YYDKDF (reference sequence). The CDR3 runs to 17 residues. V gave up 5 bases and J gave up 3 bases, with 23 bases separating them. DNA for the CDR3: TGTGCCACCAGCCCGAGCCTGGATGGACGGGGTGACTACGAGCAGTACTTC. Its protein is CATSPSLDGRGDYEQYF.